These 10 T cell receptor beta chains came from one sample sequenced in a study of graft-versus-host responses after intestinal transplantation. Their antigens remain unidentified. The repertoire was sequenced with immunoSEQ multiplex PCR; TCRdb's copy has only in-frame clones and lacks some. The table lists about 120,000 clones, 85% to 95% of them singletons. Source: unstimulated CD4+ T cells sorted from spleen or lymph node cells, taken before intestinal transplant. These receptors originate from a human donor who received an intestinal transplant.

This clone was detected only a few times. The rearrangement joins TRBV6-6 to TRBJ2-3; D call uncertain. This CDR3 is 13 amino acids long. CDR1 MNHNY and CDR2 SVGAGI come from the germline V gene (reference sequence). Trimming removed 1 base from V and 0 bases from J, with 2 bases in between. The CDR3 coding sequence is TGTGCCAGCAGTTACTTAAGCACAGATACGCAGTATTTT. This translates into CASSYLSTDTQYF.

The chain has TRBV27 and TRBJ2-1; 9 bases fit TRBD2. Looked up from germline, CDR1 is MNHEY and CDR2 is SMNVEV (reference sequence). After removal of 7 bases from V and 4 bases from J, the junction contained 17 bases not matched to a gene. This CDR3 spans 18 amino acids. The DNA for the CDR3 is TGTGCCAGCAAGTCGGGGAGCGGGAGGCCCTTGGCGTACAATGAGCAGTTCTTC. This translates into CASKSGSGRPLAYNEQFF.

V gene TRBV7-2 combines with J gene TRBJ2-1, with 8 positions matching TRBD1. The CDR3 has 16 amino acids. Germline V gives CDR1 SGHTA, CDR2 FQGNSA. Unmatched junction bases numbered 6, after V lost 5 bases and J lost 0 bases. The CDR3 reads CASSRTGQGSYNEQFF. The CDR3 region has the DNA TGTGCCAGCAGCCGAACCGGACAGGGCTCCTACAATGAGCAGTTCTTC.

The chain uses TRBV30 and TRBJ2-1; TRBD2 might be the D (6 bases). Germline V CDR1 and CDR2: GTSNPN, SVGIG (reference sequence). There are 12 residues in the CDR3. V lost 3 bases, J lost 8 bases, and 11 bases lay in between. CDR3 sequence (DNA): TGTGCCTGGAGCGGGAGAGGATATGAGCAGTTCTTC. It encodes CAWSGRGYEQFF.

The V call is TRBV30, the J call TRBJ2-1; D may correspond to TRBD1 or TRBD2 (6 bases each). The CDR3 is made up of 14 amino acids. Germline-derived CDR1 and CDR2 are GTSNPN and SVGIG (reference sequence). V was trimmed by 1 base and J by 4 bases, leaving 11 bases between them. The CDR3, as DNA: TGTGCCTGGAGTGGGGGGGCGGGGTACAATGAGCAGTTCTTC. Amino acid sequence: CAWSGGAGYNEQFF. Complete variable domain (other parts from reference TRBV30 and TRBJ2-1): SQTIHQWPATLVQPVGSPLSLECTVEGTSNPNLYWYRQAAGRGLQLLFYSVGIGQISSEVPQNLSASRPQDRQFILSSKKLLLSDSGFYLCAWSGGAGYNEQFFGPGTRLTVL.

This clone was observed a single time. The chain couples TRBV5-1 to TRBJ2-3; D may be TRBD1 (5 bases). The CDR3 loop spans 14 amino acids. Germline assignment: CDR1 SGHRS and CDR2 YFSETQ. Trimming shortened V by 3 bases and J by 2 bases, and 10 bases separated the two germline ends. CDR3 bases: TGCGCCAGCAGCTCCCAAGGGGTCACAGATACGCAGTATTTT. As protein: CASSSQGVTDTQYF.

The rearrangement joins TRBV11-2 to TRBJ2-1; 11 bases map to TRBD2. V was clipped by 2 bases and J by 2 bases; unmatched bases: 8. This CDR3 contains 18 residues. The V gene's germline CDR1 is SGHAT and CDR2 FQNNGV. CDR3 in amino acids: CASSLRSGRARTYNEQFF. For the CDR3, the DNA is TGTGCCAGCAGCTTACGTAGCGGGAGGGCCAGGACCTACAATGAGCAGTTCTTC.

V usage is TRBV7-2 and J usage is TRBJ1-3, with 7 bases that match TRBD1. Germline CDR1 SGHTA, CDR2 FQGNSA. V dropped 4 bases and J dropped 0; count of bases not matched to a gene: 9. The CDR3 is 17 residues long. The CDR3 coding sequence is TGTGCCAGCAGCTCACCAAAGGGGGCGAGCTCTGGAAACACCATATATTTT. Translated, it gives CASSSPKGASSGNTIYF.

V gene TRBV7-6 combines with J gene TRBJ2-7, with D unresolved. V lost 1 base to trimming and J lost 6 bases, with 7 bases between them. Germline assignment: CDR1 SGHVS and CDR2 FNYEAQ. The CDR3 length is 12 residues. The CDR3 sequence is CASSLVGFEQYF. Here the CDR3 DNA reads TGTGCCAGCAGCTTAGTTGGATTCGAGCAGTACTTC.

The gene calls are TRBV2 and TRBJ1-1; a possible D gene is TRBD1 (5 bases). With 6 bases removed from V and 4 bases from J, the gap between germline ends came to 18 bases. This CDR3 spans 15 amino acids. Germline V gene sequence: CDR1 SNHLY, CDR2 FYNNEI. In DNA form, the CDR3 reads TGTGCCAGCAGCCGGGACGTTATATATGGCACTGAAGCTTTCTTT. It encodes CASSRDVIYGTEAFF. Full variable domain (missing parts from reference TRBV2 and TRBJ1-1): EPEVTQTPSHQVTQMGQEVILRCVPISNHLYFYWYRQILGQKVEFLVSFYNNEISEKSEIFDDQFSVERPDGSNFTLKIRSTKLEDSAMYFCASSRDVIYGTEAFFGQGTRLTVV.